This T cell receptor beta chain was captured in a study of early T cells in non-severe SARS-CoV-2 infection. Study context: The study sequenced bulk RNA from unsorted whole blood, with chains unpaired.

As part of library construction, unique molecular identifiers were attached to individual cDNA molecules. TCRdb independently ran MiXCR on the 5' RACE reads; one entry per CDR3 protein. Of about 45,000 distinct CDR3 sequences listed, around a tenth are singletons. This clonotype was detected a few times. This CDR3 spans 15 amino acids. Germline V gene sequence: CDR1 DFQATT, CDR2 SNEGSKA (reference sequence). V was cut by 0 bases and J by 6 bases, with 14 bases left in between. The V call is TRBV20-1, the J call TRBJ2-2; TRBD2 is a possible D gene (6 bases). Sequencing used whole blood. This TCR was recovered from an adult who was a healthcare worker with PCR-confirmed SARS-CoV-2 infection or an uninfected control (not recorded which). The CDR3 region is CSARDDGGGAGELFF. In nucleotides, the CDR3 is TGCAGTGCTAGAGATGACGGGGGAGGAGCCGGGGAGCTGTTTTTT.